This T cell receptor (beta chain) was sequenced for a study of read filtering for tumor transcriptome and immune sequencing. In the study overall: R-ISS stage counts were eight or nine for I, about 15 for II, six or seven for III.

This clonotype was seen ten or more times. This library used around 0.4 ug RNA and molecular barcoded adaptors spanning alpha/delta and beta/gamma chains. One entry per CDR3 protein, called by TCRdb with MiXCR from the reads. The repertoire holds around 140,000 distinct CDR3 sequences, with less than 15% as singletons. Unmatched junction bases numbered 7, after V lost 0 bases and J lost 1 base. Germline loops: CDR1 DFQATT, CDR2 SNEGSKA (reference sequence). The CDR3 loop spans 17 amino acids. The chain recombines TRBV20-1 with TRBJ2-1; TRBD2 matches 9 bases. The TCR originated in a donor at least 40 years old with multiple myeloma. Sequencing was carried out using a population of CD138-negative cells sorted from bone marrow. DNA of the CDR3: TGCAGTGCTAGAGATAAGCTAGCGGGGTCGTCCTACAATGAGCAGTTCTTC. This codes for CSARDKLAGSSYNEQFF.